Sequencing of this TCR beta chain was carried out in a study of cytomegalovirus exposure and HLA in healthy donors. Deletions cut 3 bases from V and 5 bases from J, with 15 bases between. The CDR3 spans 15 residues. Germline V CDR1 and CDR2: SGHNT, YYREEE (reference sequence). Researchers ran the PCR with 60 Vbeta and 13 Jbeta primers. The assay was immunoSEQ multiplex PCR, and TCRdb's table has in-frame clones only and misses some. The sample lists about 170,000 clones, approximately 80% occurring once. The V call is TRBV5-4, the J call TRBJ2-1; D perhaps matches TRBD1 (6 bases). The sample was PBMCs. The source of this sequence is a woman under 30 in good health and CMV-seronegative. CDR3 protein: CASSYGTKVNNEQFF. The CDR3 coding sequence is TGTGCCAGCAGCTACGGGACAAAGGTAAACAATGAGCAGTTCTTC. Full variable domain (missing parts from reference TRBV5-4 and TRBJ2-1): ETGVTQSPTHLIKTRGQQVTLRCSSQSGHNTVSWYQQALGQGPQFIFQYYREEENGRGNFPPRFSGLQFPNYSSELNVNALELDDSALYLCASSYGTKVNNEQFFGPGTRLTVL.